Below, 11 T cell receptor beta chains from the same sample are listed, as sequenced in a study of vaccination and CD4 T cells after COVID-19. Which antigens these TCRs recognize remains unknown. The treatment denotes: approximately nine-day PBMC culture with coronavirus spike peptide pools or control peptides (ViraFEST assay). Sequenced with the Oncomine TCR Beta short-read assay was DNA taken from cultured CD4+ T cells. TCRdb reanalysed the PCR reads using MiXCR and keeps one entry per CDR3 protein. The sample carries some 26,000 distinct CDR3 sequences, 50% to 65% recorded once. Sequencing used CD4+ T cells from blood, cultured in vitro, obtained before SARS-CoV-2 vaccination. These TCRs come from a human donor who received a COVID-19 vaccine.

CDR3 region: CSASGLVGGNTQYF. CDR3 bases: TGCAGTGCTAGCGGACTCGTCGGCGGGAATACGCAGTATTTT. V and J are TRBV20-1 and TRBJ2-3, with D perhaps matching TRBD2 (6 bases). Germline-derived CDR1 and CDR2 are DFQATT and SNEGSKA (reference sequence). This CDR3 comprises 14 residues. V lost 3 bases, J lost 7 bases, and 17 bases lay in between.

This chain uses TRBV20-1 with TRBJ1-2, with a tentative D call TRBD1 (6 bases). This CDR3 is 18 amino acids long. The germline CDR1 and CDR2 sequences are DFQATT and SNEGSKA (reference sequence). V lost 4 bases and J 1 base, leaving 25 bases between the germline ends. The CDR3, as DNA: TGCAGTGCTATTCGTCTTAATTATCGGGACACAAGTAACTATGGCTACACCTTC. Protein sequence: CSAIRLNYRDTSNYGYTF.

This clonotype has just a few counts. The rearrangement joins TRBV12-5 to TRBJ1-2, with a weak D call TRBD1 (5 bases). Trimming left V 6 bases short and J 7 bases short, with 12 bases between. The CDR3 is 12 amino acids. The germline V gene has CDR1 LGHNT and CDR2 FRNRAP. Here the CDR3 DNA reads TGTGCTAGTGGGGGGACTTTGGGTGGCTACACCTTC. Protein sequence: CASGGTLGGYTF.

The chain joins TRBV7-2 to TRBJ2-3; possible D gene TRBD2, 6 bases. The CDR3 is 16 amino acids. V lost 0 bases and J lost 2, with 12 bases in between. Germline assignment: CDR1 SGHTA and CDR2 FQGNSA. The CDR3 DNA reads TGTGCCAGCAGCTTAGCGGGACTTCAACTCACAGATACGCAGTATTTT. It translates to CASSLAGLQLTDTQYF.

The table lists this clonotype with a few counts. The genes are TRBV5-1 and TRBJ2-3; D might be TRBD1 (6 bases). CDR3 length equals 15 residues. CDR1 and CDR2 from the germline V gene are SGHRS and YFSETQ. V was pared by 5 bases and J by 0 bases, with 13 bases between. CDR3 coding DNA: TGCGCCAGCAGTCAGGGGCCCACAAGCACAGATACGCAGTATTTT. Translated: CASSQGPTSTDTQYF.

The J gene is TRBJ2-5, the V gene TRBV20-1; 9 bases agree with TRBD1. V trimming: 3 bases; J trimming: 4 bases; junction bases outside the gene matches: 6. Germline V gene lookup returns CDR1 DFQATT and CDR2 SNEGSKA (reference sequence). The CDR3 length is 14 residues. In nucleotides, the CDR3 is TGCAGTGCTAGCGGGGACAGGGTGGGAGAGACCCAGTACTTC. This translates into CSASGDRVGETQYF.

The gene calls are TRBV7-2 and TRBJ1-1; no firm D call. CDR3 length equals 15 residues. Trimming left V 3 bases short and J 0 bases short, with 11 bases between. CDR1 and CDR2 from the germline V gene are SGHTA and FQGNSA. The CDR3 is CASSFSRAVNTEAFF. CDR3 bases: TGTGCCAGCAGCTTCTCTCGGGCGGTGAACACTGAAGCTTTCTTT.

The chain carries TRBV4-2 and TRBJ1-6; D not resolved. Trimming removed 4 bases at V and 6 bases at J, with 7 bases between. The length of the CDR3 is 13 residues. Germline CDR1 and CDR2: LGHNA and YNFKEQ. CDR3 sequence: CASSPQFNSPLHF. In nucleotides, the CDR3 is TGTGCCAGCAGCCCCCAGTTTAATTCACCCCTCCACTTT.

The CDR3 sequence is CASSLAGGRPGGYTF. The CDR3 nucleotides are TGTGCCAGCAGCTTGGCCGGGGGCAGACCTGGAGGCTACACCTTC. The gene calls are TRBV5-4 and TRBJ1-2; perhaps TRBD1 as D (6 bases). The length of the CDR3 is 15 residues. The V gene's germline CDR1 is SGHNT and CDR2 YYREEE (reference sequence). V lost 0 bases, J lost 8 bases, and 17 bases lay in between. Full variable domain (missing parts from reference TRBV5-4 and TRBJ1-2): ETGVTQSPTHLIKTRGQQVTLRCSSQSGHNTVSWYQQALGQGPQFIFQYYREEENGRGNFPPRFSGLQFPNYSSELNVNALELDDSALYLCASSLAGGRPGGYTFGSGTRLTVV.

The rearrangement joins TRBV6-1 to TRBJ2-7; D is ambiguous. Trimming removed 3 bases from V and 3 bases from J, with 18 bases in between. The CDR3 covers 16 residues. Germline loops: CDR1 MNHNS, CDR2 SASEGT. For the CDR3, the DNA is TGTGCCAGCAGTGACTTTCGGATCGCTAGGGTCTACGAGCAGTACTTC. Residues: CASSDFRIARVYEQYF.

The rearrangement links TRBV6-5 to TRBJ1-2; TRBD1 agrees at 7 bases. The CDR3 runs to 14 residues. Germline CDR1 MNHEY, CDR2 SVGAGI. The V segment lost 4 bases and the J segment 3 bases; nucleotides outside the gene matches: 5. CDR3 in DNA: TGTGCCAGCAGTTTAGCCGGGACAGACTATGGCTACACCTTC. Translating it yields CASSLAGTDYGYTF.